This is a list of T cell receptor beta chains from one sample in a study of cytomegalovirus exposure and HLA in healthy donors. Assay: immunoSEQ multiplex PCR; the TCRdb copy retains only in-frame clones and omits some. The data hold approximately 160,000 clones, with approximately 84% observed a single time. The material sequenced was PBMCs. All receptors come from a woman aged 50 to 60 in good health and CMV-seropositive. Both conserved end residues are part of each CDR3. D genes are given only for firm matches. Clone size is shown for a subset of rows, as once, few, many or a class of expanded clone.

TRBJ1-4 | . | few | TRBV6-5 | TGTGCCAGCAGTTACTTGGGAGCAACTAATGAAAAACTGTTTTTT | CASSYLGATNEKLFF
TRBJ1-2 | . | . | TRBV10-3 | TGTGCCATCAGTGAGGGGCCAGGGCGCGGCTACACCTTC | CAISEGPGRGYTF
TRBJ2-2 | . | . | TRBV5-1 | TGCGCCAGCAGCTTGACCAGGGCGGACACCGGGGAGCTGTTTTTT | CASSLTRADTGELFF
TRBJ1-4 | . | . | TRBV5-3 | TGTGCCAGAAAACAGGTTGCAACTAATGAAAAACTGTTTTTT | CARKQVATNEKLFF
TRBJ2-1 | . | . | TRBV5-1 | TGCGCCAGCAGCTCCAGCGGCTCGACCTACAATGAGCAGTTCTTC | CASSSSGSTYNEQFF
TRBJ2-3 | . | . | TRBV28 | TGTGCCAGCAGTTTCGGCACTAGAGGTATTGGAGATACGCAGTATTTT | CASSFGTRGIGDTQYF
TRBJ2-1 | . | . | TRBV5-1 | TGCGCCAGCAGCCAAAAAAGGATGGGGGGGGGCCCCTCGGATGAGCAGTTCTTC | CASSQKRMGGGPSDEQFF
TRBJ2-1 | TRBD1 | . | TRBV7-2 | TGTGCCAGCAGCCTCAGACAGGGCACCCCCCCCCATGAGCAGTTCTTC | CASSLRQGTPPHEQFF
TRBJ2-2 | . | . | TRBV28 | TGTGCCAGCAGCTCAGGGGCGAAGAACACCGGGGAGCTGTTTTTT | CASSSGAKNTGELFF
TRBJ2-3 | . | few | TRBV7-2 | TGTGCCAGCAGCCTGAAAGTCAGGGATACGCAGTATTTT | CASSLKVRDTQYF
TRBJ1-2 | TRBD1 | . | TRBV2 | TGTGCCAGCAGTGCTGACAGGGGGCGGCTGGGCTACACCTTC | CASSADRGRLGYTF
TRBJ1-2 | TRBD1 | . | TRBV19 | TGTGCCAGTAGCGTGACAGGGGTAAGCACCTATGGCTACACCTTC | CASSVTGVSTYGYTF
TRBJ1-4 | . | . | TRBV18 | TGTGCCAGCTCACCAGGGAGGACTAATGAAAAACTGTTTTTT | CASSPGRTNEKLFF
TRBJ1-3 | . | . | TRBV4-1 | TGCGCCAGCAGCCAAGAGGCCTCTGGAAACACCATATATTTT | CASSQEASGNTIYF
TRBJ1-2 | . | . | TRBV11-2 | TGTGCCAGCAGCTTCGGGTCTGAAGGCTACACCTTC | CASSFGSEGYTF
TRBJ2-7 | . | . | TRBV5-1 | TGCGCCAGCAGCCGTAGGTTGACTGAGTCCTACGAGCAGTACTTC | CASSRRLTESYEQYF
TRBJ1-1 | . | . | TRBV18 | TGTGCCAGCTCACAAGGACAGATAGGGGACACTGAAGCTTTCTTT | CASSQGQIGDTEAFF
TRBJ1-2 | . | . | TRBV29-1 | TGCAGCGTTGGATCAAGGGGAAATGGCTACACCTTC | CSVGSRGNGYTF
TRBJ2-7 | TRBD2 | . | TRBV29-1 | TGCAGCGGGGGGGGAGCTCGGGACGCAGAGCAGTACTTC | CSGGGARDAEQYF
TRBJ1-2 | . | . | TRBV7-9 | TGTGCCAGCAGCTTAGGGGAGTTTTATGGCTACACCTTC | CASSLGEFYGYTF
TRBJ2-1 | TRBD2 | once | TRBV28 | TGTGCCAGCAGTTTAACGGGACTAGAGGATGAGCAGTTCTTC | CASSLTGLEDEQFF
TRBJ2-1 | TRBD2 | . | TRBV5-1 | TGCGCCAGCAACCCGGGGGGGTGGTCCTACAATGAGCAGTTCTTC | CASNPGGWSYNEQFF
TRBJ1-1 | . | . | TRBV7-6 | TGTGCCAGCAGCTTAGTGGGCGATGGGAACACTGAAGCTTTCTTT | CASSLVGDGNTEAFF
TRBJ1-1 | . | . | TRBV19 | TGTGCCAGTAGTGCCCGAGTCGGGGGTCCCAACACTGAAGCTTTCTTT | CASSARVGGPNTEAFF
TRBJ2-3 | TRBD2 | few | TRBV11-2 | TGTGCCAGCAGCTTATTCGGACTAGCGGAAGATACGCAGTATTTT | CASSLFGLAEDTQYF
TRBJ1-1 | . | . | TRBV6-1 | TGTGCCGCCCTCCCAGGGGCTAGGGGAGATCCTGAAGCTTTCTTT | CAALPGARGDPEAFF
TRBJ2-3 | . | . | TRBV2 | TGTGCCAGCAGTCCGCTAGCCCGCACAGATACGCAGTATTTT | CASSPLARTDTQYF
TRBJ2-6 | . | . | TRBV4-1 | TGCGCCAGCAGCCAGAATCACAGGGTAACTGGGGCCAACGTCCTGACTTTC | CASSQNHRVTGANVLTF
TRBJ1-1 | TRBD1 | . | TRBV7-9 | TGTGCCAGCAGCTCCAGGGGGCGGACTGAAGCTTTCTTT | CASSSRGRTEAFF